The entry below gives a single T cell receptor beta chain sequence along with its context. What it recognizes is unknown. TCRdb recomputed calls from the 5' RACE reads with MiXCR, one row per CDR3 protein. The sample has roughly 250,000 distinct CDR3 sequences, approximately 9% seen once. The sample is drawn from a study of CD8 T cells in ankylosing spondylitis. Broader study findings: Blood from ankylosing spondylitis patients appeared to carry a characteristic roughly eight-variant TCR beta motif.

The CDR3 runs 13 residues. Germline assignment: CDR1 SQVTM and CDR2 ANQGSEA. With 2 bases removed from V and 0 bases from J, the gap between germline ends came to 7 bases. Sequencing was performed on blood, either unsorted or a sorted T cell fraction (not recorded which). This TCR came from a male donor with ankylosing spondylitis or in good health (not recorded which). The J gene is TRBJ1-2, the V gene TRBV29-1; D gene ambiguous. DNA of the CDR3: TGCAGCGTTGAACGGCGAGCTAACTATGGCTACACCTTC. This sequence encodes CSVERRANYGYTF.